This T cell receptor (beta chain) was captured by sequencing in a study of T cells after yellow fever vaccination (dated by TCRdb to about 2019). Notes on the research overall: Libraries from fractions with low cell numbers were prepared with the SMART-Seq v4 Ultra Low Input RNA kit. To follow T-cell clones before and after primary and booster YFV17D yellow fever vaccination, bulk TCR alpha and beta repertoires were sequenced over time. Two healthy male donors made up the cohort, one aged 18 to 30 years and the other aged 30 to 40 years. Bulk PBMC replicates and cell subsets were isolated from blood drawn at multiple timepoints before and after both primary and secondary immunization.

This clonotype was counted between two and nine times. Its antigen is unknown. No base quality values were provided; no much bigger clone lies one nucleotide off. On the study overall, not on this receptor specifically: Compared with the primary T-cell response, the secondary T-cell response was weaker but faster, peaking on day 5 rather than day 15. A small share of clonotypes occurred in both CD4 and CD8 compartments, likely arising from convergent recombination. Because only a couple of donors were included in the study, the extent to which the findings can be generalized is limited. Computational filtering was required because FACS-sorted repertoires could contain abundant contaminating clonotypes from the bulk population. After the booster, most of the clones that had expanded following primary vaccination were detected again (roughly 97% of CD4 and 88% of CD8), which suggests that memory was broadly maintained.

Interpreted using the paper, the treatment or condition label stands for: live attenuated yellow fever vaccine strain. A standard Ficoll-Paque protocol was used to isolate PBMCs from peripheral blood. CD4 and CD8 T-cell fractions were isolated with Dynabeads CD4 and CD8 positive selection kits. RNA was extracted with TriZol from bulk PBMCs, CD4 and CD8 fractions, and dextramer-positive and dextramer-negative fractions. Data came from an Illumina NovaSeq 6000. TCR cDNA was made using 5'RACE template switching, a step that added a universal primer site and unique molecular identifiers. cDNA synthesis was primed from both the TCR alpha and TCR beta constant segments. Library amplification involved two PCR steps, and the second step added sample barcodes and sequencing adapters. Sequencing of the libraries was done on either Illumina HiSeq 2500 (2x100 bp) or NovaSeq (2x150 bp). The authors' pipeline ran thus. MIGEC handled demultiplexing of reads and collapsing into UMI consensus sequences, while MiXCR performed V(D)J alignment. Clonotypes responding to the vaccine were identified with edgeR on replicate PBMC samples, with the criteria of FDR below 0.01 and a log2 fold change above 5 up to day 15. Bulk clonotypes were assigned CD4 or CD8 identity according to which sequenced CD4 or CD8 repertoire held them at higher abundance. TCRdb passed the public sequencing reads through fastp at Q25 and MiXCR, retaining productive beta sequences. Every distinct CDR3 protein forms one entry, paired with its most common genes and DNA. None of the V and J calls come from the authors' own analysis; TCRdb made them. The sample records some 300,000 distinct CDR3 sequences, roughly 9% of which are singletons. About 3% of the sample lies in the top ten.

The cysteine opens and the phenylalanine closes a CDR3 of 15 amino acids. The retained sequence is limited to the CDR3, 45 bases, with the frame set at the first base. CDR1 MDHEN and CDR2 SYDVKM are derived from the germline V gene. The V end loses 4 bases and the J end loses 4 bases, and a stretch of 16 bases separates them. The sequence was obtained from a man aged 18 to 30 who received the YFV17D yellow fever vaccine. The input for sequencing was CD4+ T cells sorted from PBMCs, taken 5 days after the yellow fever booster vaccination. The chain joins TRBV28 to TRBJ2-5; a weak D assignment points to TRBD1 (6 bases agree). The CDR3 sequence is CASSSTRGLGETQYF. The nucleotide sequence is TGTGCCAGCAGTTCAACCAGGGGTTTGGGAGAGACCCAGTACTTC.